These 23 T cell receptor beta chains came from one sample sequenced in a study of blood T cells in healthy people across ages. The second PCR ran about 6 to 11 cycles with a sample-barcoded 5' primer and J-beta primers. TCRdb ran MiXCR on the 5' RACE reads and lists one entry per CDR3 protein. The sample has about 1.4 million distinct CDR3 sequences, roughly 64% seen once. What was sequenced was blood. All receptors derive from a man in his late teens or twenties in good health.

The CDR3 DNA reads TGTGCCAGCAGTGACTGGACATTTAAAAACATTCAGTACTTC. Its translation is CASSDWTFKNIQYF. The chain recombines TRBV6-4 with TRBJ2-4; tentative D call: TRBD1 (5 bases). Looked up from germline, CDR1 is MRHNA and CDR2 is SNTAGT. The ends were cut back, 1 base at V and 4 bases at J, with 8 bases in the middle. This CDR3 comprises 14 residues.

V is TRBV12-3 or TRBV12-4 and J is TRBJ1-2; 7 bases line up with TRBD1. This CDR3 has 15 amino acids. The trim removed 7 bases at V and 7 bases at J, leaving 15 bases unmatched. For the CDR3, the DNA is TGTGCCAGCACCCTTGCGGGACAGTCCACGGGTGGCTACACCTTC. This codes for CASTLAGQSTGGYTF.

V gene TRBV20-1 combines with J gene TRBJ2-5; 7 bases fit TRBD1. The assigned J gene may be wrong: the sequence end matches TRBJ2-7 better. Germline V gene data show CDR1 as DFQATT and CDR2 as SNEGSKA (reference sequence). The CDR3 runs to 14 residues. The CDR3 nucleotides read TGCAGTGCTAGCCCCCTAGACAGGGCGCACGAGCAGTACTTC. Its protein product is CSASPLDRAHEQYF.

This clonotype was seen only a few times. J is TRBJ1-2 and V is TRBV5-1; D remains ambiguous. Germline CDR1 reads SGHRS; CDR2 reads YFSETQ. The CDR3 spans 14 residues. V was pared by 0 bases and J by 4 bases, with 10 bases between. CDR3 in amino acids: CASSLDDLGYGYTF. CDR3 in DNA: TGCGCCAGCAGCTTGGACGATTTGGGCTATGGCTACACCTTC.

The chain joins TRBV4-1 to TRBJ1-1; no firm D call. The V end lost 4 bases, the J end lost 4 bases, and 16 bases lay between the germline ends. This CDR3 is built from 15 residues. The germline V gene has CDR1 MGHRA and CDR2 YSYEKL. The CDR3 nucleotides read TGCGCCAGCAGCCCAACCCGAGTTTCGGGCACTGAAGCTTTCTTT. It codes for CASSPTRVSGTEAFF.

Here the CDR3 reads CATSDRRQGIDEQYF. CDR3 coding DNA: TGTGCCACCAGTGATAGGCGACAGGGGATAGACGAGCAGTACTTC. J is TRBJ2-7 and V is TRBV24-1, with 8 positions matching TRBD1. The CDR3 covers 15 residues. Trimming removed 3 bases from V and 5 bases from J; junction bases left unmatched: 8. Germline V gene sequence: CDR1 KGHDR, CDR2 SFDVKD.

The chain couples TRBV5-1 to TRBJ2-1, with TRBD2 matching over 9 bases. This CDR3 spans 20 amino acids. The germline gives CDR1 SGHRS, CDR2 YFSETQ. V lost 4 bases to trimming and J lost 0 bases; unmatched junction nucleotides: 17. Written as DNA, the CDR3 is TGCGCCAGCAGCCCCCACGGCGCCTTAATAGCGGGAGACTCCTACAATGAGCAGTTCTTC. It specifies CASSPHGALIAGDSYNEQFF. The variable domain in full, with the rest retrieved from reference TRBV5-1 and TRBJ2-1, is KAGVTQTPRYLIKTRGQQVTLSCSPISGHRSVSWYQQTPGQGLQFLFEYFSETQRNKGNFPGRFSGRQFSNSRSEMNVSTLELGDSALYLCASSPHGALIAGDSYNEQFFGPGTRLTVL.

This clonotype occurred once. The chain joins TRBV15 to TRBJ2-7, with TRBD1 as a possible D gene (5 bases). Trimming cost V 4 bases and J 0 bases, with 19 bases left between them. This CDR3 has 17 amino acids. Per germline, CDR1 LNHNV and CDR2 YYDKDF (reference sequence). The CDR3 DNA is TGTGCCACCAGCACAAGAGTGGGGCCCACTTCCTCCTACGAGCAGTACTTC. It yields the protein CATSTRVGPTSSYEQYF.

The V gene is TRBV27, the J gene TRBJ2-7, with D perhaps given as TRBD1 or TRBD2 (5 bases each). The CDR3 has 14 residues. V dropped 2 bases and J dropped 5 bases, with 13 bases sitting between them. Germline V gene lookup returns CDR1 MNHEY and CDR2 SMNVEV (reference sequence). DNA for the CDR3: TGTGCCAGCAGTTTAGAGGGGCTTGGGAACGAGCAGTACTTC. The encoded protein is CASSLEGLGNEQYF.

This clonotype has a single count. At one of its ends the junction is not consistent with the germline gene, which may arise from a read error. The rearrangement uses TRBV5-1 and TRBJ2-5; no firm D call. This CDR3 is built from 11 residues. Germline V gives CDR1 SGHRS, CDR2 YFSETQ. CDR3 coding DNA: TGCGCCAGCAGCCTAAAAGAGGCCCAGTACTTC. This translates into CASSLKEAQYF.

This chain links TRBV28 with TRBJ1-2, with D perhaps TRBD1 (6 bases). CDR1 and CDR2 from the germline V gene are MDHEN and SYDVKM. The CDR3 has 15 residues. Trimming cost V 5 bases and J 3 bases, with 16 bases left between them. The CDR3 reads CASSVTGNLYYGYTF. Written as DNA, the CDR3 is TGTGCCAGCAGTGTAACAGGGAACCTGTACTATGGCTACACCTTC.

The chain combines TRBV15 with TRBJ2-3; D is uncertain. The CDR3 is made up of 17 amino acids. CDR1 LNHNV and CDR2 YYDKDF come from the germline V gene (reference sequence). Trimming stripped 1 base from V and 4 bases from J, with 18 bases between. The CDR3 region is CATSRVSTRYEADTQYF. CDR3 DNA sequence: TGTGCCACCAGCAGAGTCTCGACCCGCTATGAGGCAGATACGCAGTATTTT.

This chain uses TRBV5-1 with TRBJ2-5; 9 nucleotides match TRBD1. The CDR3 contains 14 residues. From germline, CDR1 is SGHRS and CDR2 YFSETQ. Trimming at V came to 3 bases and at J to 5 bases, leaving 5 bases not matched to a gene. CDR3: CASSWGQGRETQYF. The CDR3 bases are TGCGCCAGCAGCTGGGGACAGGGTCGGGAGACCCAGTACTTC.

A few counts support this clonotype. The J gene is TRBJ2-5, the V gene TRBV9; the match to TRBD2 covers 9 bases. The DNA end favors TRBJ2-7, so the J call may be wrong. The CDR3 has 17 residues. Germline V CDR1 and CDR2: SGDLS, YYNGEE. The CDR3 DNA reads TGTGCCAGCAGCGTAGGTGGTGGCCTAGCGGGGACCTACGAGCAGTACTTC. This encodes CASSVGGGLAGTYEQYF.

This clonotype was counted ten times or more. The chain carries TRBV20-1 and TRBJ1-2; possible D gene TRBD1, 6 bases. V dropped 4 bases and J dropped 7 bases, with 19 bases sitting between them. Looked up from germline, CDR1 is DFQATT and CDR2 is SNEGSKA (reference sequence). This CDR3 comprises 14 residues. The CDR3 DNA reads as TGCAGTGCTACTCGGGACACCCTGATCTCTGGCTACACCTTC. This gives the protein CSATRDTLISGYTF.

V is TRBV29-1 and J is TRBJ1-2, with a weak D call TRBD1 (6 bases). The CDR3 sequence is 13 residues long. Trimming pared 6 bases from V and 5 bases from J, leaving 16 bases between. Germline-derived CDR1 and CDR2 are SQVTM and ANQGSEA. For the CDR3, the DNA is TGCAGCGTCGGACAGATAAATTCATATGGCTACACCTTC. It specifies CSVGQINSYGYTF.

The rearrangement links TRBV20-1 to TRBJ2-7, with a possible D match to TRBD1 (5 bases). Per germline, CDR1 DFQATT and CDR2 SNEGSKA (reference sequence). This CDR3 spans 13 amino acids. Trimming stripped 5 bases from V and 6 bases from J, with 17 bases between. The CDR3 nucleotides are TGCAGTGCTGGGGCTCGGATGGCTACCGAGCAGTACTTC. Its translation: CSAGARMATEQYF.

This clonotype was detected only a few times. V and J are TRBV15 and TRBJ2-1; D is unclear. The germline V gene has CDR1 LNHNV and CDR2 YYDKDF (reference sequence). V dropped 5 bases and J dropped 7 bases, with 21 bases sitting between them. The CDR3 length is 16 residues. The CDR3 DNA reads TGTGCCACCAGCCGCCTTCCGGACCCGATTGATAATGAGCAGTTCTTC. Protein sequence: CATSRLPDPIDNEQFF.

This clonotype was recorded at least ten times. This chain links TRBV4-2 with TRBJ2-6, with D possibly being TRBD1 (6 bases). This CDR3 spans 17 amino acids. Germline lookup yields CDR1 LGHNA and CDR2 YNFKEQ. Trimming removed 4 bases from V and 0 bases from J, with 13 bases in between. The DNA for the CDR3 is TGTGCCAGCAGCCCCACGGACAGTCCCTCTGGGGCCAACGTCCTGACTTTC. Translated: CASSPTDSPSGANVLTF.

The sample holds a few counts of this clonotype. This chain connects TRBV12-3 or TRBV12-4 to TRBJ2-3, with D possibly being TRBD1 (5 bases). Trimming cost V 8 bases and J 3 bases, with 9 bases left between them. This CDR3 has 12 residues. CDR3 nucleotides: TGTGCCAGCGGACATCCTACAGATACGCAGTATTTT. Amino acids: CASGHPTDTQYF.

The V and J genes are TRBV10-2 and TRBJ2-3; D call uncertain. This CDR3 is built from 13 residues. The germline V and J ends were trimmed by 6 bases and 3 bases, with 10 bases remaining between them. CDR1 WSHSY and CDR2 SAAADI come from the germline V gene. For the CDR3, the DNA is TGCGCCAGCAGCAACCGGTGGACAGATACGCAGTATTTT. Translating gives CASSNRWTDTQYF.

Only a few counts were recorded for this clonotype. This chain joins TRBV3-1 and TRBJ1-4; TRBD1 is a possible D gene (6 bases). The V gene lost 3 bases and the J gene lost 5 bases, with 16 bases spanning the gap. Germline lookup yields CDR1 LGHDT and CDR2 YNNKEL (reference sequence). The CDR3 runs to 16 residues. The CDR3 region is CASSHLRGARNEKLFF. The CDR3 DNA sequence: TGTGCCAGCAGCCATCTGAGGGGGGCGCGAAATGAAAAACTGTTTTTT.

The chain carries TRBV7-2 and TRBJ1-3; no definite D call. Germline CDR1 is SGHTA and CDR2 is FQGNSA. CDR3 length equals 14 residues. Trimming cost V 2 bases and J 2 bases, with 7 bases left between them. CDR3 loop: CASSLSGAGNTIYF. The DNA of the CDR3 is TGTGCCAGCAGCTTAAGTGGCGCTGGAAACACCATATATTTT.